This T cell receptor beta chain is drawn from a study of technical replicates of blood from a few donors. This CDR3 is 14 amino acids long. Germline loops: CDR1 SNHLY, CDR2 FYNNEI. The V segment lost 10 bases and the J segment 4 bases; nucleotides outside the gene matches: 12. Only in-frame clones appear in the TCRdb table, and some are missing; sequencing was by immunoSEQ multiplex PCR. Of 50,000 to 65,000 clones listed, around 93% are singletons. The J gene is TRBJ2-7, the V gene TRBV2, with 8 bases lining up with TRBD1. The sequence derives from a human donor in good health. Some clones in this sample may be carry-over from other donors' samples. The sequencing input was PBMCs. CDR3 region: CATLNPGDRYEQYF. The CDR3 coding sequence is TGTGCCACCCTGAACCCGGGGGACAGGTACGAGCAGTACTTC.